This is a list of T cell receptor beta chains from one sample in a study of T-cell memory formation after mild COVID-19. Each CDR3 protein gets one entry after TCRdb re-called the 5' RACE reads with MiXCR. The sample includes more than 150,000 distinct CDR3 sequences, less than 20% of them seen just once. Sequenced material: PBMCs or a T cell subset sorted from them (not recorded which). The receptors derive from a young man who had mild COVID-19 (a few samples of this study predate the infection). Cell type and time point are not known. CDR3s include the opening cysteine and the closing phenylalanine or tryptophan. A D gene is named only where the DNA matches it firmly. The size field is filled for only some rows; it gives once, few, many or a size class.

abundance,j_gene,v_gene,d_gene,CDR3nt,CDR3aa
few,TRBJ2-6,TRBV6-5,NA,TGTGCCAGCACCCCGGGTGGGCATGGGGCCAACGTCCTGACTTTC,CASTPGGHGANVLTF
few,TRBJ2-3,TRBV20-1,NA,TGCAGTGGCACGACGGGGGACACAGATACGCAGTATTTT,CSGTTGDTDTQYF
few,TRBJ2-2,TRBV7-8,TRBD1,TGTGCCAGCAGCCCACGGACAGGGGTTTCCGGGGAGCTGTTTTTT,CASSPRTGVSGELFF
few,TRBJ2-3,TRBV12-3/TRBV12-4,TRBD2,TGTGCCAGCAGCCCAGGCACTAGCGGGGATACGCAGTATTTT,CASSPGTSGDTQYF
NA,TRBJ2-1,TRBV12-3/TRBV12-4,TRBD1,TGTGCCAGCAGTTTGACGGGACAGCCCTACAATGAGCAGTTCTTC,CASSLTGQPYNEQFF
NA,TRBJ1-1,TRBV10-2,NA,TGCGCCATCAGTGATTACGGGACCCCCCGGGGAACTGAAGCTTTCTTT,CAISDYGTPRGTEAFF
NA,TRBJ1-2,TRBV28,NA,TGTGCCAGCAGTTTAGGCCAGGGACCTGGCTACACCTTC,CASSLGQGPGYTF
many,TRBJ2-3,TRBV7-2,TRBD2,TGTGCCAGCAGCCTAGCGGGACCTACGGGAGATACGCAGTATTTT,CASSLAGPTGDTQYF
few,TRBJ2-3,TRBV6-2/TRBV6-3,NA,TGTGCCAGCAGTTACTCGGCCGTAACAGGAACAGATACGCAGTATTTT,CASSYSAVTGTDTQYF
NA,TRBJ2-5,TRBV5-6,TRBD2,TGTGCCAGCAGCTTTAGGTTTGCGGGGGGGCCGGGTGAGACCCAGTACTTC,CASSFRFAGGPGETQYF
few,TRBJ2-7,TRBV3-1,NA,TGTGCCAGCAGCCATGGAGGCCTCTACGAGCAGTACTTC,CASSHGGLYEQYF
NA,TRBJ1-1,TRBV12-3/TRBV12-4,TRBD1,TGTGCCAGCAGGATGACAGGGGGAGTTACTGAAGCTTTCTTT,CASRMTGGVTEAFF
few,TRBJ1-3,TRBV7-3,NA,TGTGCCAGCAGCGATCCGAAATCTGGAAACACCATATATTTT,CASSDPKSGNTIYF
few,TRBJ2-1,TRBV7-7,TRBD2,TGTGCCAGCAGCCAGTACTTAGCGGGGATCAATGAGCAGTTCTTC,CASSQYLAGINEQFF